Each of the 2 T cell receptor beta chains below was sequenced from the same sample in a study of low-dose radiotherapy and immunotherapy resistance in tumors. TRAV and TRBV primers primed cDNA for both TCRalpha and TCRbeta. The authors amplified TCRs for about 20 PCR cycles with a constant-region primer and a V-primer adapter. TCRdb fed the reads into MiXCR, producing one record per CDR3 protein. Counted here are more than 70,000 distinct CDR3 sequences, 20% to 25% occurring once; the ten biggest clones make up around 13%. Time point: after trial treatment. Stated treatment: LDRT plus nivolumab, ipilimumab, low-dose cyclophosphamide and aspirin (RACIN trial). The source material was PBMCs, sampled after low-dose radiotherapy plus immunotherapy. The receptor set was obtained from a female donor with ovarian cancer.

The sample holds many counts of this clonotype. In DNA form, the CDR3 reads TGTGCCAGCAGCCAAGAGGGACGGGTAGCGGGGGGTGCCACAGATACGCAGTATTTT. This codes for CASSQEGRVAGGATDTQYF. V and J are TRBV14 and TRBJ2-3, with 10 nucleotides matching TRBD2. This CDR3 comprises 19 residues. Germline V gives CDR1 SGHDN, CDR2 FVKESK. After removal of 0 bases from V and 2 bases from J, the junction contained 11 bases not matched to a gene.

The V gene is TRBV3-1, the J gene TRBJ2-7, with D unclear. The V gene's germline CDR1 is LGHDT and CDR2 YNNKEL (reference sequence). V lost 6 bases to trimming and J lost 6 bases, with 15 bases between them. The CDR3 runs to 13 residues. The CDR3, as DNA: TGTGCCAGCAGTAGACCTGGGCTAGTCGAGCAGTACTTC. Translated, it gives CASSRPGLVEQYF.